The 19 T cell receptor beta chains below all came from one sample that was sequenced in a study of identical twins. TCRdb used MiXCR to reprocess the 5' RACE reads, holding one entry per CDR3 protein. The sample lists some 690,000 distinct CDR3 sequences, 20% to 25% seen once, with roughly 4% in the top ten. These data were likewise used in another study, on T cells expressing NK-cell markers.

The material sequenced was PBMCs. These receptors were collected from a woman younger than 30 in good health.

This clonotype was detected only a few times. The V and J genes are TRBV20-1 and TRBJ2-1; D not certain. CDR3 size: 12 residues. Looked up from germline, CDR1 is DFQATT and CDR2 is SNEGSKA (reference sequence). Between the trimmed V and J ends, which lost 3 bases and 6 bases, there was a span of 9 bases. CDR3 residues: CSARGLGNEQFF. DNA for the CDR3: TGCAGTGCTAGGGGTCTGGGCAATGAGCAGTTCTTC.

This chain uses TRBV6-1 with TRBJ2-7; 11 bases fit TRBD2. The trim removed 5 bases at V and 6 bases at J, leaving 12 bases unmatched. CDR1 MNHNS and CDR2 SASEGT come from the germline V gene. This CDR3 comprises 16 residues. The CDR3 reads CASSLSYSGRALEQYF. As DNA, the CDR3 is TGTGCCAGCAGTCTTTCTTATAGCGGGAGGGCCCTCGAGCAGTACTTC.

The sample holds many counts of this clonotype. V gene TRBV20-1 combines with J gene TRBJ2-5, with D possibly TRBD1 on 5 matching bases. CDR3 length: 12 amino acids. Looked up from germline, CDR1 is DFQATT and CDR2 is SNEGSKA (reference sequence). The germline V and J ends were trimmed by 5 bases and 5 bases, with 12 bases remaining between them. The chain's CDR3 is CSAAGKMETQYF. DNA for the CDR3: TGCAGTGCTGCAGGGAAAATGGAGACCCAGTACTTC.

This chain uses TRBV12-3 or TRBV12-4 with TRBJ2-3, with 8 bases matching TRBD1. The CDR3 loop spans 16 amino acids. Trimming at V came to 4 bases and at J to 6 bases, leaving 12 bases not matched to a gene. In DNA, the CDR3 is TGTGCCAGCAGTTACCATCAGGACAGGGTTGGTGATACGCAGTATTTT. This translates into CASSYHQDRVGDTQYF.

This clonotype came up a few times. The V call is TRBV3-1, the J call TRBJ2-5; 7 positions agree with TRBD2. Germline CDR1 reads LGHDT; CDR2 reads YNNKEL (reference sequence). The CDR3 covers 15 residues. V lost 5 bases to trimming and J lost 9 bases; unmatched junction nucleotides: 15. The CDR3 protein is CASSTTLGGKGAQYF. The CDR3 bases are TGTGCCAGCAGCACCACCCTGGGGGGGAAAGGGGCCCAGTACTTC.

The genes are TRBV5-1 and TRBJ2-1, with 7 bases aligning to TRBD2. The CDR3 consists of 15 residues. Germline V gene lookup returns CDR1 SGHRS and CDR2 YFSETQ. V shed 2 bases and J 2 bases; nucleotides not matched to a gene: 4. The CDR3 DNA is TGCGCCAGCAGCTTCGTGACTAGCCCCTACAATGAGCAGTTCTTC. Translating gives CASSFVTSPYNEQFF. The full variable domain, its missing parts supplied by reference TRBV5-1 and TRBJ2-1, is KAGVTQTPRYLIKTRGQQVTLSCSPISGHRSVSWYQQTPGQGLQFLFEYFSETQRNKGNFPGRFSGRQFSNSRSEMNVSTLELGDSALYLCASSFVTSPYNEQFFGPGTRLTVL.

This clonotype came up a few times. This chain connects TRBV11-2 to TRBJ2-1; 9 bases fit TRBD2. Trimming cost V 3 bases and J 0 bases; bases outside gene matches: 9. CDR1 and CDR2 (germline): SGHAT, FQNNGV. CDR3 length: 18 amino acids. CDR3 in amino acids: CASSLRTSALFSYNEQFF. CDR3 coding DNA: TGTGCCAGCAGCTTGAGGACTAGCGCACTTTTCTCCTACAATGAGCAGTTCTTC.

This clonotype was recorded only once. The gene calls are TRBV30 and TRBJ2-3; D is perhaps TRBD2 (7 bases). The V end lost 6 bases, the J end lost 3 bases, and 19 bases lay between the germline ends. Germline V gene data show CDR1 as GTSNPN and CDR2 as SVGIG (reference sequence). The CDR3 has 15 amino acids. CDR3 loop: CACPTQKGGTDTQYF. CDR3 DNA sequence: TGTGCCTGCCCCACCCAAAAGGGGGGGACAGATACGCAGTATTTT.

This clonotype was counted between two and nine times. The J gene is TRBJ1-2, the V gene TRBV7-9; D ambiguous. The CDR3 spans 14 residues. The germline V and J ends were trimmed by 3 bases and 8 bases, with 16 bases remaining between them. Germline loops: CDR1 SEHNR, CDR2 FQNEAQ (reference sequence). The CDR3 loop is CASSFPAGRGGYTF. CDR3 bases: TGTGCCAGCAGCTTCCCGGCAGGTAGAGGCGGCTACACCTTC.

CDR3 region: CAGHQSAMAGYTF. The CDR3 nucleotides read TGTGCCGGCCACCAGAGTGCCATGGCTGGCTACACCTTC. The chain employs TRBV7-9 and TRBJ1-2; D gene ambiguous. Looked up from germline, CDR1 is SEHNR and CDR2 is FQNEAQ (reference sequence). The CDR3 loop spans 13 amino acids. V was shortened by 11 bases and J by 7 bases, with 20 bases between the two germline ends.

This chain connects TRBV9 to TRBJ2-1; D may be TRBD1 or TRBD2 (5 bases each). V gave up 3 bases and J gave up 12 bases, with 13 bases separating them. Germline V gene lookup returns CDR1 SGDLS and CDR2 YYNGEE. The CDR3 contains 12 residues. CDR3 in amino acids: CASSARGGVQFF. The CDR3 DNA sequence: TGTGCCAGCAGCGCCCGTGGGGGTGTGCAGTTCTTC.

This clonotype came up a few times. V and J are TRBV2 and TRBJ1-5; D is ambiguous. This CDR3 contains 14 residues. Trimming shortened V by 9 bases and J by 1 base, and 13 bases separated the two germline ends. Germline V gene data show CDR1 as SNHLY and CDR2 as FYNNEI. The CDR3, as DNA: TGTGCCAGTAGCATAGACTGGAGCAATCAGCCCCAGCATTTT. This gives the protein CASSIDWSNQPQHF.

This sequence joins TRBV7-8 and TRBJ2-3, with no clear D. V was pared by 5 bases and J by 0 bases, with 15 bases between. The CDR3 sequence is 16 residues long. CDR1 and CDR2 (germline): SGHVS, FQNEAQ. The CDR3 sequence is CASSRLGIFSTDTQYF. The CDR3 nucleotides are TGTGCCAGCAGCCGCCTTGGAATTTTTAGCACAGATACGCAGTATTTT.

The J gene is TRBJ1-4, the V gene TRBV6-1, with D hard to call. Trimming removed 8 bases at V and 4 bases at J, with 14 bases between. Germline CDR1 and CDR2: MNHNS and SASEGT. The CDR3 has 14 residues. In nucleotides, the CDR3 is TGTGCCAGCGTCCGTGGGCAGAATAATGAAAAACTGTTTTTT. Translation gives CASVRGQNNEKLFF.

In this sample, this clonotype turned up a few times. The chain employs TRBV7-9 and TRBJ2-1; the D is unclear. Germline-derived CDR1 and CDR2 are SEHNR and FQNEAQ (reference sequence). The V and J ends lost 5 bases and 7 bases respectively, with 12 bases between them. The CDR3 extends over 13 amino acids. The CDR3 DNA is TGTGCCAGCAGCATTATTATATGGAATGAGCAGTTCTTC. Translating it yields CASSIIIWNEQFF.

This clonotype showed up just a few times. The chain joins TRBV20-1 to TRBJ2-7; D is uncertain. V lost 5 bases, J lost 3 bases, and 5 bases lay in between. This CDR3 comprises 10 residues. Germline CDR1 reads DFQATT; CDR2 reads SNEGSKA (reference sequence). The chain's CDR3 is CSAGRYEQYF. The CDR3 DNA reads as TGCAGTGCTGGACGCTACGAGCAGTACTTC.

For the CDR3, the DNA is TGTGCCAGCAGCGTAGGGGGAGGGAGGAGCTCCTACAATGAGCAGTTCTTC. This sequence encodes CASSVGGGRSSYNEQFF. The chain couples TRBV9 to TRBJ2-1; TRBD2 aligns across 7 bases. V shed 0 bases, J shed 0 bases, and the junction held 6 bases outside the gene matches. The germline V gene encodes CDR1 SGDLS and CDR2 YYNGEE. The CDR3 length is 17 residues.

This clonotype has a handful of counts. This rearrangement joins TRBV20-1 to TRBJ2-1; D remains unclear. Trimming shortened V by 6 bases and J by 6 bases, and 9 bases separated the two germline ends. Germline V gene lookup returns CDR1 DFQATT and CDR2 SNEGSKA (reference sequence). The CDR3 has 11 residues. DNA of the CDR3: TGCAGTGCCCAAGGTCTCAATGAGCAGTTCTTC. Its protein is CSAQGLNEQFF.

This clonotype came up a few times. The J gene is TRBJ2-3, the V gene TRBV5-1; 11 bases fit TRBD2. With V trimmed by 4 bases and J by 3 bases, 7 bases remained unmatched. From germline, CDR1 is SGHRS and CDR2 YFSETQ. The CDR3 is made up of 16 amino acids. The CDR3 nucleotides read TGCGCCAGCAGCACGGGACTAGCGGCGGAAACAGATACGCAGTATTTT. Translation gives CASSTGLAAETDTQYF.